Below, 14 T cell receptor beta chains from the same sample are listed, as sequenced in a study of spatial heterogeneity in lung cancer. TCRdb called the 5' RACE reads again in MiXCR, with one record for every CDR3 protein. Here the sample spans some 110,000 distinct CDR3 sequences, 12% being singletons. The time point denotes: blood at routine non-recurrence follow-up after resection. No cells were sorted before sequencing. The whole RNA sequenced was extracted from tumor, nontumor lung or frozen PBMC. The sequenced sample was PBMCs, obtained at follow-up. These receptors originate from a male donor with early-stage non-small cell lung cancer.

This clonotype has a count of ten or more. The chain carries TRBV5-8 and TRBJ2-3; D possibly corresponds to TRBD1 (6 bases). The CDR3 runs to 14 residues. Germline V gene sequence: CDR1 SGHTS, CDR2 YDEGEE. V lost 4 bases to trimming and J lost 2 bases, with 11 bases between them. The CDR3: CASSPRTVTDTQYF. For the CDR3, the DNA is TGTGCCAGCAGCCCCAGGACAGTCACAGATACGCAGTATTTT.

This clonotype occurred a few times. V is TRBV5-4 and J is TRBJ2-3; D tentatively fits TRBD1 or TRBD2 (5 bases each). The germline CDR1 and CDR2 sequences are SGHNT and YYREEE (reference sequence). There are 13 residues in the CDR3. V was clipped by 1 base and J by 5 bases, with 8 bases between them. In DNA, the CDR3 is TGTGCCAGCAGCTTGTTGGGGGTAGATACGCAGTATTTT. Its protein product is CASSLLGVDTQYF.

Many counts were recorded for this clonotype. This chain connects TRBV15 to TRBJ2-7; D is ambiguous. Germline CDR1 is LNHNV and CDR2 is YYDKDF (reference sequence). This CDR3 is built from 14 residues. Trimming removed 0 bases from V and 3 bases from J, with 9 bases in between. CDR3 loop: CATSRDEIDYEQYF. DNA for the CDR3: TGTGCCACCAGCAGAGATGAAATCGACTACGAGCAGTACTTC.

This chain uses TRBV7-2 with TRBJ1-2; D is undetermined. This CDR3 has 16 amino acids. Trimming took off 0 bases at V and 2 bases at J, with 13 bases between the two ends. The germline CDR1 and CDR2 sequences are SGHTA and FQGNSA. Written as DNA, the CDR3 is TGTGCCAGCAGCTTAGCGCGGAACCTCATAAACTATGGCTACACCTTC. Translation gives CASSLARNLINYGYTF.

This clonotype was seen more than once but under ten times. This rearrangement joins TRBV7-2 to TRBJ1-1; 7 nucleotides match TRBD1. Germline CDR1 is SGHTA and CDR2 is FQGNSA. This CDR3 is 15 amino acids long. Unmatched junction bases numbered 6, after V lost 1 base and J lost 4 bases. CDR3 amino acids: CASSLDRGLSTEAFF. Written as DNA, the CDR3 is TGTGCCAGCAGCTTAGACAGGGGTTTGAGCACTGAAGCTTTCTTT.

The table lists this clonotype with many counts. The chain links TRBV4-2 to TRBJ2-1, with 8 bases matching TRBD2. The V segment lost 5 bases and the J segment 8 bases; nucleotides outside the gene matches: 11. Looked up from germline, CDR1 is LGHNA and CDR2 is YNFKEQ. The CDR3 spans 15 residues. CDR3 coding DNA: TGTGCCAGCAGCTACGGGACTAGGGGATGGGATGAGCAGTTCTTC. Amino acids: CASSYGTRGWDEQFF.

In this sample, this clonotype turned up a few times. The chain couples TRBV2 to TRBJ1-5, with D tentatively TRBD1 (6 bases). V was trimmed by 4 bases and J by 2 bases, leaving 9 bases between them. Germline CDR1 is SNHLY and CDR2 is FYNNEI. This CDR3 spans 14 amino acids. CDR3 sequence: CASSVQGGNQPQHF. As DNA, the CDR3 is TGTGCCAGCAGTGTACAGGGCGGCAATCAGCCCCAGCATTTT.

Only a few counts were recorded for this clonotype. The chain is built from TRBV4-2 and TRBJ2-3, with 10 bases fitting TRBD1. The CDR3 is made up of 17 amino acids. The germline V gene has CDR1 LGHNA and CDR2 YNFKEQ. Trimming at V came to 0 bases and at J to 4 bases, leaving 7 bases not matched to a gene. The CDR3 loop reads CASSQDRGQGVADTQYF. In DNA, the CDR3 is TGTGCCAGCAGCCAAGACCGAGGACAGGGGGTAGCAGATACGCAGTATTTT.

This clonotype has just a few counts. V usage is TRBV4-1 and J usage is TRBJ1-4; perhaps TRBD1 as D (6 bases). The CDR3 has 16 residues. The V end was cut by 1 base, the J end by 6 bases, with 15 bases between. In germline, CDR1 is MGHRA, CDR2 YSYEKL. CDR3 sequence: CASSQGWGAADEKLFF. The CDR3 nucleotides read TGCGCCAGCAGCCAAGGATGGGGGGCCGCCGATGAAAAACTGTTTTTT.

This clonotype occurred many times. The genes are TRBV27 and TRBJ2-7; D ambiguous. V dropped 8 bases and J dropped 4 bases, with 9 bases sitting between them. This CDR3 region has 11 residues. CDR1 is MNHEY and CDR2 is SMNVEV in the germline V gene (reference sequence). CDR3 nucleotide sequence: TGTGCCAGCGGGTCAAGTTACGAGCAGTACTTC. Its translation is CASGSSYEQYF.

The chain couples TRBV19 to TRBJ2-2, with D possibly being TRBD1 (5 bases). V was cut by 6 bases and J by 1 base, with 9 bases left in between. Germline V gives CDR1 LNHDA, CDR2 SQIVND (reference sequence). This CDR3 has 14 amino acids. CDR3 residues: CASSHGQNTGELFF. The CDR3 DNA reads TGTGCCAGTAGCCACGGACAGAACACCGGGGAGCTGTTTTTT.

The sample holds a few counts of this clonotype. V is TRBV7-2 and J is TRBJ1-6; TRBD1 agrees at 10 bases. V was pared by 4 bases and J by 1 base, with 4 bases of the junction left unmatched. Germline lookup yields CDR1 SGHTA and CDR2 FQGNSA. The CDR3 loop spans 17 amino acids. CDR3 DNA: TGTGCCAGCAGCTCGCGGGACAGGGGATCCTATAATTCACCCCTCCACTTT. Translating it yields CASSSRDRGSYNSPLHF.

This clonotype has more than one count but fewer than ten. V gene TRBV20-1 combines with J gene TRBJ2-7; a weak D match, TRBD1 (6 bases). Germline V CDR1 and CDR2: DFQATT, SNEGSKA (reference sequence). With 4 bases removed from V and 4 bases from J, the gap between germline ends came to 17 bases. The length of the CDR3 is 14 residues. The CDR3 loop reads CSATRVPRGYEQYF. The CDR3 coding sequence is TGCAGTGCTACCCGTGTTCCCAGGGGATACGAGCAGTACTTC.

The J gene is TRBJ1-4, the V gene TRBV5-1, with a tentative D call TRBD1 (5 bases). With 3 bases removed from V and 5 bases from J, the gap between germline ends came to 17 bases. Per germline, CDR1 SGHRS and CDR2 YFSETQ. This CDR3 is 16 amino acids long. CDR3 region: CASSSLRGGGNEKLFF. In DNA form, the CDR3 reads TGCGCCAGCAGCTCCCTCCGGGGGGGAGGGAATGAAAAACTGTTTTTT.